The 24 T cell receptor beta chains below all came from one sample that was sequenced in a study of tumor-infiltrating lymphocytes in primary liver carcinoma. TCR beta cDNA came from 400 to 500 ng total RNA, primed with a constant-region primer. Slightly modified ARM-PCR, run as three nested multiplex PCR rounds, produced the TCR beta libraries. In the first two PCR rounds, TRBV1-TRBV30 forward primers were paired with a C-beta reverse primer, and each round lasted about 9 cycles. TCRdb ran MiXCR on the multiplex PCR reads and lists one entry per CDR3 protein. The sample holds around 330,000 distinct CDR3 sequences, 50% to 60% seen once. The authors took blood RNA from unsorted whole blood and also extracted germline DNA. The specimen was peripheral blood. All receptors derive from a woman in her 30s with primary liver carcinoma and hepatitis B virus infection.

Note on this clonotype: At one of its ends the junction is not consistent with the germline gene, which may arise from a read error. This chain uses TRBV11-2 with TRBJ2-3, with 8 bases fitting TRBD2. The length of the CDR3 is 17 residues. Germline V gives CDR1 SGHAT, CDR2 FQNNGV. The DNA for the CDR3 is TGTGCCAGCGACCATCGAGGGAGCGGGAGTCTCACAGATACGCAGTGTTTT. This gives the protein CASDHRGSGSLTDTQCF.

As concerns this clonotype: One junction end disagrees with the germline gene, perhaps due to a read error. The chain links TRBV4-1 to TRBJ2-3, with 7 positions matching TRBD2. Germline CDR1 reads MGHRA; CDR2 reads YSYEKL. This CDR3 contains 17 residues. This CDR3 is CVSSQPGTTASTDTQYF. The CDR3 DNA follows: TGCGTCAGCAGCCAACCCGGGACTACCGCTAGCACGGATACGCAGTATTTT.

The CDR3 DNA reads as TGTGCCAGCAGCCCGACCCAAGGCACTGAAGCTTTCTTT. Amino acids: CASSPTQGTEAFF. This chain links TRBV12-3 or TRBV12-4 with TRBJ1-1; no definite D call. Deletions cut 6 bases from V and 4 bases from J, with 12 bases between. CDR3 length: 13 residues.

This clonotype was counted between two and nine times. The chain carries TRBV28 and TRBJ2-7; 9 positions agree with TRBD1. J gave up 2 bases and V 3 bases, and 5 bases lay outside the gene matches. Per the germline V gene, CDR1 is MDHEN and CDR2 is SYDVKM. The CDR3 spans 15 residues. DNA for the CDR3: TGTGCCAGCAGTTTCAGGGACAGGGCTACCTACGAGCAGTACTTC. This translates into CASSFRDRATYEQYF.

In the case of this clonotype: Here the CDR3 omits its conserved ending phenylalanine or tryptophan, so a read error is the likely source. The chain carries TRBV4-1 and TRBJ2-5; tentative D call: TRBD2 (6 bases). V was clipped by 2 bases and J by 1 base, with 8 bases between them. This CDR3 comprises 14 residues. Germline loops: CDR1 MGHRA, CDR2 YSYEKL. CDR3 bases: TGCGCCAGCAGCCAAACCGGGGGCCAAGAGACCCAGTACCTC. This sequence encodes CASSQTGGQETQYL.

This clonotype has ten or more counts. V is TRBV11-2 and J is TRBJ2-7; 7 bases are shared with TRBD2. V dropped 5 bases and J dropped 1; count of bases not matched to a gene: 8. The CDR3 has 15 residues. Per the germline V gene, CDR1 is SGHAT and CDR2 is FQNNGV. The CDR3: CASSHSGFWSYEQYF. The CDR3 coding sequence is TGTGCCAGCAGCCATAGCGGGTTTTGGTCCTACGAGCAGTACTTC. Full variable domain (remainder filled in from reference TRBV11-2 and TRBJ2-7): EAGVAQSPRYKIIEKRQSVAFWCNPISGHATLYWYQQILGQGPKLLIQFQNNGVVDDSQLPKDRFSAERLKGVDSTLKIQPAKLEDSAVYLCASSHSGFWSYEQYFGPGTRLTVT.

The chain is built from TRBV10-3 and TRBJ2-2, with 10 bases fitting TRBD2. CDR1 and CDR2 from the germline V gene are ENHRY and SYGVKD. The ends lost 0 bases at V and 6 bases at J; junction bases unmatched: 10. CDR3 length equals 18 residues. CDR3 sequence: CAISESELAGRMAGELFF. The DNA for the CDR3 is TGTGCCATCAGTGAGTCCGAACTAGCGGGAAGAATGGCCGGGGAGCTGTTTTTT.

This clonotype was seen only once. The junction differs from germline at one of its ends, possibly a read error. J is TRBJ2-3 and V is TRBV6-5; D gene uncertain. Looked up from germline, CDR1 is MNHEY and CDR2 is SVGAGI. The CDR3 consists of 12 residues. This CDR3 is CANSDNADTQYF. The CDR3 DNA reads TGTGCCAACAGTGACAATGCAGATACGCAGTATTTT.

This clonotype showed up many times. Written as DNA, the CDR3 is TGTGCCAGCAGTACCGGGACTCGCCCGCTCTCAAACACTGAAGCTTTCTTT. Translation: CASSTGTRPLSNTEAFF. The chain recombines TRBV12-3 or TRBV12-4 with TRBJ1-1; D is possibly TRBD1 (5 bases). This CDR3 is built from 17 residues. The germline V and J ends were trimmed by 5 bases and 2 bases, with 21 bases remaining between them.

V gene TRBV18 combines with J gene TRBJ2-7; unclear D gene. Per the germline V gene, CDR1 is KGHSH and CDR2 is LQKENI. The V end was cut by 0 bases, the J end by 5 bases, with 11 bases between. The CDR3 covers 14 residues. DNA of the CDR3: TGTGCCAGCTCACCACCGTCCAGGCAGGACGAGCAGTACTTC. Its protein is CASSPPSRQDEQYF.

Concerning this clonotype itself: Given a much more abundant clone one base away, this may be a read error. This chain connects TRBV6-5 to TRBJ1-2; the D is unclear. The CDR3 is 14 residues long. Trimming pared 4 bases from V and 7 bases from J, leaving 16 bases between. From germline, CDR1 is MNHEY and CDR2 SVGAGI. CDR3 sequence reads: CASSSPTDGRGYTF. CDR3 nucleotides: TGTGCCAGCAGTTCCCCTACGGACGGGCGTGGCTACACCTTC.

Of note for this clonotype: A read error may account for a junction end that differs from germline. Here the CDR3 reads CASSDFNNEQIF. The DNA of the CDR3 is TGTGCCAGCTCCGACTTTAATAATGAGCAAATCTTC. The chain links TRBV11-2 to TRBJ2-1; D is unclear. CDR1 and CDR2 (germline): SGHAT, FQNNGV. CDR3 size: 12 residues.

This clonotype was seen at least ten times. The CDR3 DNA sequence: TGTGCCAGCAGCCCCTCTAGCGGGAGGGCCTACAATGAGCAGTTCTTC. Translated, it gives CASSPSSGRAYNEQFF. The chain recombines TRBV11-1 with TRBJ2-1; 12 nucleotides line up with TRBD2. V lost 5 bases to trimming and J lost 2 bases; unmatched junction nucleotides: 4. There are 16 residues in the CDR3. Germline loops: CDR1 SGHAT, CDR2 FQDESV (reference sequence). Supplemented by reference TRBV11-1 and TRBJ2-1, the full variable domain reads EAEVAQSPRYKITEKSQAVAFWCDPISGHATLYWYRQILGQGPELLVQFQDESVVDDSQLPKDRFSAERLKGVDSTLKIQPAELGDSAMYLCASSPSSGRAYNEQFFGPGTRLTVL.

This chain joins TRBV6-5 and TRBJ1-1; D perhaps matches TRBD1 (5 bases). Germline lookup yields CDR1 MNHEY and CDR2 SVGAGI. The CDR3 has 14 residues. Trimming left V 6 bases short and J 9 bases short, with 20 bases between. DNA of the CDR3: TGTGCCAGCAGACGTTCTCAGGGCCATACTCAAGCTTTCTTT. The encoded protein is CASRRSQGHTQAFF.

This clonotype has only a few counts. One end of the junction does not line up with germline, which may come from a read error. Written as DNA, the CDR3 is TGTGCCAGCAGCCAAGATTGGAGGGCCTCCTGCGAGCAGTACTTC. Its protein product is CASSQDWRASCEQYF. The V and J genes are TRBV4-2 and TRBJ2-7; TRBD2 is a possible D gene (6 bases). CDR1 is LGHNA and CDR2 is YNFKEQ in the germline V gene. This CDR3 is 15 amino acids long.

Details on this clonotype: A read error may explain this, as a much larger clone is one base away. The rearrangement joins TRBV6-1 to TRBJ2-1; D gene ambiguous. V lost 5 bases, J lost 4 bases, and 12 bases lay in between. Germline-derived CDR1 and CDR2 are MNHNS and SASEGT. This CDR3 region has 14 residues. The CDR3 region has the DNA TGTGCCAGCAGTTATAAGGACCCGTACAATGAGCAGTTCTTC. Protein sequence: CASSYKDPYNEQFF.

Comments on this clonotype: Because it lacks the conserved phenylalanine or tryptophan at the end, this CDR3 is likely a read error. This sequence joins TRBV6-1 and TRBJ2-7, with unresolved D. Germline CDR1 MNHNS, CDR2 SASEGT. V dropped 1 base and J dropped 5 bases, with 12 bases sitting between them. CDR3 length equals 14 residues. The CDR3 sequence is CASSEVGSRHEQYL. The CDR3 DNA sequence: TGTGCCAGCAGTGAAGTCGGGTCCAGACACGAGCAGTACTTA.

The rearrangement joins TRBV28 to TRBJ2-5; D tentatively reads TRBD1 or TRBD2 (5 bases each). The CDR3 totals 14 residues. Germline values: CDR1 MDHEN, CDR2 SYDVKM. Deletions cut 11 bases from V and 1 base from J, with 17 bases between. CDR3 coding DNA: TGTGCCGCCGGGACGCGGCGAGGCCAAGAGACCCAGTACTTC. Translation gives CAAGTRRGQETQYF.

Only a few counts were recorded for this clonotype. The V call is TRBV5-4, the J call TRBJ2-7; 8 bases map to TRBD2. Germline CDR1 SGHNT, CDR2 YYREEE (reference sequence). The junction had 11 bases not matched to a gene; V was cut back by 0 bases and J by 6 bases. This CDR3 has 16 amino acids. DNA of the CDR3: TGTGCCAGCAGCTTGGGCGCGGGAGGACCTCAGTTCGAGCAGTACTTC. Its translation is CASSLGAGGPQFEQYF.

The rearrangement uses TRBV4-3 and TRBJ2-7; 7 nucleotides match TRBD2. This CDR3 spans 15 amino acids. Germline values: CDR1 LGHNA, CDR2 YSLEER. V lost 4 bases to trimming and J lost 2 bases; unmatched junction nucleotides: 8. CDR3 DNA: TGCGCCAGCAGCCGAGGGCTAGCGGAAACCTACGAGCAGTACTTC. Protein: CASSRGLAETYEQYF.

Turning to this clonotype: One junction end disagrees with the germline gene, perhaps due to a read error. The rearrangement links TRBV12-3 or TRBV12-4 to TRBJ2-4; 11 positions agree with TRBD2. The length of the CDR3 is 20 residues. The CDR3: CASSSLTSGSTMLAKNIQCF. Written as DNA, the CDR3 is TGTGCCAGCAGCTCCCTCACTAGCGGGAGTACTATGCTAGCCAAAAACATTCAGTGCTTC.

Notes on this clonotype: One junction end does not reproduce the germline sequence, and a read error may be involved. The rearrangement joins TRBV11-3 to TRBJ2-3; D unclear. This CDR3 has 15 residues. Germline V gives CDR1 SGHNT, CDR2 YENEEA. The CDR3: CDSRYQDSLADTQYF. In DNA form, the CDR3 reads TGTGACAGCAGGTATCAGGATAGTCTCGCCGATACGCAGTATTTT.

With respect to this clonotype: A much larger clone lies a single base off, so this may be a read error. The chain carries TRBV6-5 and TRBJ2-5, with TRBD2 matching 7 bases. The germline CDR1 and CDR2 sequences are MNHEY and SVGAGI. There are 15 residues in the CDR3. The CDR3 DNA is TGTGCCAACAGTGCTAGCGGCAGCGGGCGAGAGACCCAGTACTTC. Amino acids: CANSASGSGRETQYF.

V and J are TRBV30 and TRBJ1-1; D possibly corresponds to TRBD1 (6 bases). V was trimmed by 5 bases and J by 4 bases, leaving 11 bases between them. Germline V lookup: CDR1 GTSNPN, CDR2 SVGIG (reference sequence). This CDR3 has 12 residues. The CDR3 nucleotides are TGTGCCTGGGCACAGGGAAGCACTGAAGCTTTCTTT. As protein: CAWAQGSTEAFF. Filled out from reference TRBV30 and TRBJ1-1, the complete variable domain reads SQTIHQWPATLVQPVGSPLSLECTVEGTSNPNLYWYRQAAGRGLQLLFYSVGIGQISSEVPQNLSASRPQDRQFILSSKKLLLSDSGFYLCAWAQGSTEAFFGQGTRLTVV.